This TCR beta chain was recovered during a study of cytomegalovirus exposure and HLA in healthy donors. About the study: Genetic ancestry analysis placed about 76% of the approximately 390 donors that were genotyped in the Caucasian-associated cluster. Study outcomes and limitations: Per a later analysis, about 18,000 TCR beta sequences showed association with HLA alleles at 0.05 false discovery rate. For presence/absence analyses, sequencing depth was assumed to be roughly uniform across donors.

The PCR made use of 60 Vbeta and 13 Jbeta primers. Sequencing used immunoSEQ multiplex PCR; TCRdb keeps in-frame clones, though not all of them. The table includes some 110,000 clones, 70% detected once. Healthy individuals who donated bone marrow served as the donors. The CDR3 loop spans 12 amino acids. Germline V gene data show CDR1 as LNHNV and CDR2 as YYDKDF (reference sequence). V lost 4 bases to trimming and J lost 10 bases, with 11 bases between them. This clone was detected only a few times. Its antigen is still unknown. Sequencing was performed on PBMCs. The clonotype was recovered from a man aged 25 to 40 in good health and CMV-seropositive. The genes are TRBV15 and TRBJ2-1, with D possibly TRBD2 on 5 matching bases. The CDR3 bases are TGTGCCACCAGCATCAAAGAGCGGGAGCAGTTCTTC. This sequence encodes CATSIKEREQFF.